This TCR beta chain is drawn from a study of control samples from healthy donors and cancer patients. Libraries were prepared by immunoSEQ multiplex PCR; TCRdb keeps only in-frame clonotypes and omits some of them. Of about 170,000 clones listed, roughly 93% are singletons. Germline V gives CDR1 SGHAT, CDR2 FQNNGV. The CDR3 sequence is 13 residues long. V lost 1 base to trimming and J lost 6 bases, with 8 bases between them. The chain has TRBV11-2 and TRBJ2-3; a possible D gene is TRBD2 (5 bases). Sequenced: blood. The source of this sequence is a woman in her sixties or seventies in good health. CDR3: CASSLGTEDTQYF. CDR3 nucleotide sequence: TGTGCCAGCAGCTTAGGGACTGAGGATACGCAGTATTTT.